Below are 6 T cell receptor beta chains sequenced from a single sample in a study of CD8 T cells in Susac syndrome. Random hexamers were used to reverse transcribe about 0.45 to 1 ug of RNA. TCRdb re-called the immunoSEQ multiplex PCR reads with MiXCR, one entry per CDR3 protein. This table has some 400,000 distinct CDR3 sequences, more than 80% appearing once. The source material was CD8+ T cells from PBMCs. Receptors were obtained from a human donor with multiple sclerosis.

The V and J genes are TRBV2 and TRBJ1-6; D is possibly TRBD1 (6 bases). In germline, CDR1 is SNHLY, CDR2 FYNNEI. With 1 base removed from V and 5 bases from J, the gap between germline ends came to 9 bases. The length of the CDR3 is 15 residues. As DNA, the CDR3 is TGTGCCAGCAGTGAAGATCCAGGGGATAATTCACCCCTCCACTTT. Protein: CASSEDPGDNSPLHF. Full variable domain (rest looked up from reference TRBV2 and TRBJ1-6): EPEVTQTPSHQVTQMGQEVILRCVPISNHLYFYWYRQILGQKVEFLVSFYNNEISEKSEIFDDQFSVERPDGSNFTLKIRSTKLEDSAMYFCASSEDPGDNSPLHFGNGTRLTVT.

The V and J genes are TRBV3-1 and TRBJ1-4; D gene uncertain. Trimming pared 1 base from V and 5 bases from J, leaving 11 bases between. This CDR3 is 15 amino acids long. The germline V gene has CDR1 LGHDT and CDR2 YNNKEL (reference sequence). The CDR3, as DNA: TGTGCCAGCAGCCAAGGGGCCGCCTGGAATGAAAAACTGTTTTTT. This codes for CASSQGAAWNEKLFF.

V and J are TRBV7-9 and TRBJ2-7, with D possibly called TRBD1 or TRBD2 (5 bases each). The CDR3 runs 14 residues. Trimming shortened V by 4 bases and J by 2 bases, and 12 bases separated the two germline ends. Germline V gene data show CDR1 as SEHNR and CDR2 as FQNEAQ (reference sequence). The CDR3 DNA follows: TGTGCCAGCAGCTCCGGGACGGTAGCCTACGAGCAGTACTTC. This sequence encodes CASSSGTVAYEQYF.

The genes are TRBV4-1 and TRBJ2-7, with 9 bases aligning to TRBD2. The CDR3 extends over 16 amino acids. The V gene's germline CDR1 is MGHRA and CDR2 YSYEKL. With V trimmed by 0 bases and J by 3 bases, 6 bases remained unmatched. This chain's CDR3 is CASSQEPGTSYYEQYF. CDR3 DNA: TGCGCCAGCAGCCAAGAGCCCGGGACTAGCTACTACGAGCAGTACTTC.

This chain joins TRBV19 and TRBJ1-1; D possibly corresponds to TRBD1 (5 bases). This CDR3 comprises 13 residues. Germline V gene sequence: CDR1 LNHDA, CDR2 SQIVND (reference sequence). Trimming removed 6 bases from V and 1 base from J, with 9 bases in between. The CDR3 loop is CASSEGANTEAFF. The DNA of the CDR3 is TGTGCCAGTAGCGAAGGGGCGAACACTGAAGCTTTCTTT.

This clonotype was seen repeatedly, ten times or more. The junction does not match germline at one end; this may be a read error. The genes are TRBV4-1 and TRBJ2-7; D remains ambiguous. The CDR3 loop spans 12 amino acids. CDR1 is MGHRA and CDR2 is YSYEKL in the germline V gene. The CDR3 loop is CASSQDGYEQYF. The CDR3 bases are TGTGCCAGCAGTCAGGACGGATACGAGCAGTACTTC.